This T cell receptor beta chain appears in the sequencing data of a study of cytomegalovirus exposure and HLA in healthy donors. About the study: Earlier, about 179 million T cells were analyzed, and approximately 110 million unique TCR beta sequences were found among them. Study results and caveats: One variant, a missense change in DCLRE1C, was linked in a later analysis to TCR beta V- and J-gene trimming. As a later analysis revealed, most CMV-associated TCR beta chains appeared HLA-restricted.

These donors counted as nominally healthy when sampled, but unrecorded immune exposures were likely. CDR1 MNHNY and CDR2 SVGAGI come from the germline V gene (reference sequence). V lost 7 bases, J lost 0 bases, and 3 bases stayed unmatched. The CDR3 has 14 amino acids. It was with 60 Vbeta and 13 Jbeta primers that the PCR ran. Assay: immunoSEQ multiplex PCR; the TCRdb copy retains only in-frame clones and omits some. The table for this sample gives some 200,000 clones. Worth noting for this clone: No antigen is known for it.

Sequenced: PBMCs. The source of this sequence is a woman aged 18-29 years in good health and CMV-seropositive. The genes are TRBV6-6 and TRBJ1-5, with 7 bases fitting TRBD1. In DNA, the CDR3 is TGTGCCAGCAATACAGGGGATAGCAATCAGCCCCAGCATTTT. Protein sequence: CASNTGDSNQPQHF.